Below, 27 T cell receptor beta chains from the same sample are listed, as sequenced in a study of blood T cell repertoires in COVID-19. Profiling relied on immunoSEQ multiplex PCR, and the TCRdb table lists in-frame clones only, not all of them. The data contain about 340,000 clones, approximately 86% of them singletons. The sample was peripheral blood. The receptors derive from a woman in her sixties with COVID-19, enrolled during active disease.

The chain couples TRBV3-1 (or the pseudogene TRBV3-2) to TRBJ2-5, with D tentatively TRBD2 (6 bases). The CDR3 contains 14 residues. With 3 bases removed from V and 6 bases from J, the gap between germline ends came to 14 bases. In germline, CDR1 is LGHDT, CDR2 YNNKEL (reference sequence). The CDR3 region is CASSHTTGVKTQYF. As DNA, the CDR3 is TGTGCCAGCAGCCATACTACGGGGGTAAAGACCCAGTACTTC.

The rearrangement joins TRBV28 to TRBJ2-7; TRBD1 aligns across 9 bases. The germline CDR1 and CDR2 sequences are MDHEN and SYDVKM. V lost 10 bases, J lost 7 bases, and 17 bases stayed unmatched. The CDR3 is 15 residues long. Here the CDR3 reads CATIGAGQGREEQYF. The CDR3 DNA is TGTGCCACGATAGGAGCGGGACAGGGAAGGGAGGAGCAGTACTTC.

The chain recombines TRBV5-1 with TRBJ2-2; D might be TRBD2 (6 bases). The germline gives CDR1 SGHRS, CDR2 YFSETQ. The CDR3 is 13 residues long. V lost 3 bases and J 7 bases, leaving 10 bases between the germline ends. CDR3 region: CASSWQGGGELFF. In nucleotides, the CDR3 is TGCGCCAGCAGCTGGCAGGGAGGCGGGGAGCTGTTTTTT.

This clone showed up just once. The V call is TRBV21-1, the J call TRBJ1-4; the table gives TRBD1 as D, unverified against the DNA. TRBV21-1 is given as a pseudogene. The CDR3 length is 16 residues. CDR3 in amino acids: CASSMSWDTENEKLFF. CDR3 nucleotides: TGTGCCAGCAGCATGTCTTGGGACACCGAAAATGAAAAACTGTTTTTT.

The V gene is TRBV6-4, the J gene TRBJ1-2; the match to TRBD1 covers 9 bases. J was trimmed by 4 bases and V by 3 bases; bases with no gene match: 6. This CDR3 contains 15 residues. The germline V gene encodes CDR1 MRHNA and CDR2 SNTAGT. CDR3: CASSEETGGAYGYTF. As DNA, the CDR3 is TGTGCCAGCAGTGAGGAAACAGGGGGCGCCTATGGCTACACCTTC.

CDR3 amino acids: CASRRDGNTEAFF. For the CDR3, the DNA is TGCGCCAGCCGGAGGGACGGGAACACTGAAGCTTTCTTT. This chain links TRBV5-1 with TRBJ1-1, with D possibly TRBD1 on 5 matching bases. Trimming removed 7 bases at V and 1 base at J, with 11 bases between. The CDR3 is 13 amino acids. Germline-derived CDR1 and CDR2 are SGHRS and YFSETQ.

The chain is built from TRBV4-3 and TRBJ1-2, with D tentatively TRBD1 (5 bases). CDR3 length: 14 residues. Germline-derived CDR1 and CDR2 are LGHNA and YSLEER. Between the trimmed V and J ends, which lost 0 bases and 6 bases, there was a span of 11 bases. The CDR3 nucleotides are TGCGCCAGCAGCCAAGATGCGACAGCAGATGGCTACACCTTC. Amino acids: CASSQDATADGYTF.

The chain has TRBV15 and TRBJ2-5; 9 bases match TRBD1. Germline CDR1 LNHNV, CDR2 YYDKDF (reference sequence). The CDR3 runs 14 residues. With V trimmed by 0 bases and J by 12 bases, 8 bases remained unmatched. In DNA form, the CDR3 reads TGTGCCACCAGCAGAGATTTAGAAAGGACAGGGGAGTACTTC. It codes for CATSRDLERTGEYF.

The gene calls are TRBV28 and TRBJ2-2, with TRBD2 identical over 9 bases. The CDR3 has 15 residues. Per germline, CDR1 MDHEN and CDR2 SYDVKM. J was trimmed by 6 bases and V by 4 bases; bases with no gene match: 6. The CDR3 DNA sequence: TGTGCCAGCAGTTCGGCGGGGGGGCGCGCCGGGGAGCTGTTTTTT. This codes for CASSSAGGRAGELFF.

CDR3 sequence reads: CASSGGAGSGDTGELFF. The CDR3 bases are TGCGCCAGCAGCGGAGGAGCCGGGTCCGGAGACACCGGGGAGCTGTTTTTT. The genes are TRBV5-1 and TRBJ2-2; possibly TRBD2 for D (5 bases). From germline, CDR1 is SGHRS and CDR2 YFSETQ. This CDR3 comprises 17 residues. V was clipped by 4 bases and J by 3 bases, with 19 bases between them.

The rearrangement links TRBV29-1 to TRBJ1-2; D is unclear. Trimming shortened V by 4 bases and J by 2 bases, and 5 bases separated the two germline ends. The CDR3 consists of 11 residues. Germline CDR1 reads SQVTM; CDR2 reads ANQGSEA. This CDR3 reads CSVGENYGYTF. CDR3 coding DNA: TGCAGCGTTGGGGAGAACTATGGCTACACCTTC.

The V call is TRBV4-1, the J call TRBJ2-3, with D hard to call. CDR1 MGHRA and CDR2 YSYEKL come from the germline V gene. The CDR3 is 14 amino acids. V lost 0 bases and J lost 8, with 12 bases in between. Here the CDR3 DNA reads TGCGCCAGCAGCCAAGATCGGAGCCTTGGTACGCAGTATTTT. It translates to CASSQDRSLGTQYF.

The chain couples TRBV27 to TRBJ1-2, with 9 bases identical to TRBD1. The CDR3 contains 13 residues. J lost 8 bases, V lost 4 bases, and 5 bases had no gene match. The V gene's germline CDR1 is MNHEY and CDR2 SMNVEV (reference sequence). CDR3 region: CASSWDRAGGYTF. The CDR3 DNA follows: TGTGCCAGCAGTTGGGACAGGGCGGGAGGCTACACCTTC.

The chain combines TRBV9 with TRBJ2-1, with D possibly TRBD1 on 5 matching bases. Germline CDR1 reads SGDLS; CDR2 reads YYNGEE. The CDR3 spans 16 residues. Between the trimmed V and J ends, which lost 0 bases and 5 bases, there was a span of 15 bases. CDR3 nucleotide sequence: TGTGCCAGCAGCGTAGGTGGGGCTCTGAGACACAATGAGCAGTTCTTC. Protein: CASSVGGALRHNEQFF.

The genes are TRBV11-1 and TRBJ2-4, with 7 bases lining up with TRBD1. The CDR3 contains 16 residues. CDR1 is SGHAT and CDR2 is FQDESV in the germline V gene (reference sequence). Losses at the gene ends were 1 base for V and 2 bases for J; bases not matched to a gene: 5. CDR3 DNA sequence: TGTGCCAGCAGCTTAGTAGACAGGGCGCCCAAAAACATTCAGTACTTC. This codes for CASSLVDRAPKNIQYF.

The gene calls are TRBV19 and TRBJ2-4, with 9 bases identical to TRBD1. The germline gives CDR1 LNHDA, CDR2 SQIVND (reference sequence). This CDR3 contains 22 residues. J lost 3 bases, V lost 3 bases, and 24 bases had no gene match. CDR3 DNA sequence: TGTGCCAGTAGTATTAATGGACAGGGGTCGAGTAGCCCTGTCGTAGGCAAAAACATTCAGTACTTC. Translation gives CASSINGQGSSSPVVGKNIQYF. The full variable domain, completed using reference TRBV19 and TRBJ2-4, is DGGITQSPKYLFRKEGQNVTLSCEQNLNHDAMYWYRQDPGQGLRLIYYSQIVNDFQKGDIAEGYSVSREKKESFPLTVTSAQKNPTAFYLCASSINGQGSSSPVVGKNIQYFGAGTRLSVL.

The rearrangement links TRBV7-6 to TRBJ2-3, with D perhaps TRBD2 (6 bases). The germline CDR1 and CDR2 sequences are SGHVS and FNYEAQ. The CDR3 loop spans 15 amino acids. V shed 1 base and J shed 6 bases, with 14 bases lying between them. This CDR3 is CASSLGADGGDTQYF. The CDR3 nucleotides read TGTGCCAGCAGCTTAGGGGCAGACGGAGGGGATACGCAGTATTTT. Full variable domain (remainder filled in from reference TRBV7-6 and TRBJ2-3): GAGVSQSPRYKVTKRGQDVALRCDPISGHVSLYWYRQALGQGPEFLTYFNYEAQQDKSGLPNDRFSAERPEGSISTLTIQRTEQRDSAMYRCASSLGADGGDTQYFGPGTRLTVL.

J is TRBJ1-1 and V is TRBV9, with D perhaps TRBD1 (5 bases). The CDR3 covers 14 residues. V gave up 3 bases and J gave up 6 bases, with 15 bases separating them. CDR1 SGDLS and CDR2 YYNGEE come from the germline V gene. CDR3 loop: CASSEGGRGSEAFF. The CDR3 DNA follows: TGTGCCAGCAGCGAGGGCGGGAGGGGCTCTGAAGCTTTCTTT.

This clone has just a few counts. The rearrangement links TRBV30 to TRBJ1-1; D ambiguous. Per the germline V gene, CDR1 is GTSNPN and CDR2 is SVGIG (reference sequence). Trimming pared 5 bases from V and 1 base from J, leaving 5 bases between. The CDR3 has 11 residues. The CDR3 DNA follows: TGTGCCTGGCGCAGGAACACTGAAGCTTTCTTT. Encoded protein: CAWRRNTEAFF.

The genes are TRBV20-1 and TRBJ2-1, with D tentatively TRBD2 (5 bases). V lost 4 bases, J lost 10 bases, and 11 bases lay in between. The CDR3 is 11 residues long. The germline V gene encodes CDR1 DFQATT and CDR2 SNEGSKA (reference sequence). The CDR3 DNA reads as TGCAGTGCTATCGGAGGTGGGGAGCAGTTCTTC. This encodes CSAIGGGEQFF.

The chain joins TRBV29-1 to TRBJ1-3; D gene unclear. The CDR3 runs 14 residues. Germline lookup yields CDR1 SQVTM and CDR2 ANQGSEA. Trimming removed 4 bases at V and 3 bases at J, with 13 bases between. CDR3 residues: CSVGSGIGGNTIYF. In DNA form, the CDR3 reads TGCAGCGTTGGTTCGGGGATAGGTGGAAACACCATATATTTT.

V gene TRBV4-3 combines with J gene TRBJ1-2; D is possibly TRBD1 (6 bases). V was clipped by 0 bases and J by 5 bases, with 13 bases between them. CDR1 and CDR2 (germline): LGHNA, YSLEER. The length of the CDR3 is 15 residues. The CDR3 region has the DNA TGCGCCAGCAGCCAAGATGGCAGGGGCCGGTATGGCTACACCTTC. It codes for CASSQDGRGRYGYTF.

The chain carries TRBV27 and TRBJ2-1; the match to TRBD2 covers 7 bases. The germline gives CDR1 MNHEY, CDR2 SMNVEV (reference sequence). This CDR3 has 16 residues. V dropped 8 bases and J dropped 7; count of bases not matched to a gene: 17. As DNA, the CDR3 is TGTGCCAGCGACCCGGGACTATCGGGGTATGGGAATGAGCAGTTCTTC. Translated, it gives CASDPGLSGYGNEQFF.

This chain connects TRBV5-4 to TRBJ1-4, with 8 nucleotides matching TRBD1. Germline loops: CDR1 SGHNT, CDR2 YYREEE (reference sequence). The CDR3 totals 15 residues. Trimming removed 3 bases from V and 7 bases from J; junction bases left unmatched: 8. CDR3 sequence reads: CASSSEQGGAEKLFF. The CDR3 nucleotides read TGTGCCAGCAGCTCGGAACAGGGGGGGGCTGAAAAACTGTTTTTT.

J is TRBJ1-2 and V is TRBV12-3 or TRBV12-4; D is undetermined. The CDR3 covers 12 residues. Trimming took off 2 bases at V and 7 bases at J, with 8 bases between the two ends. CDR3 bases: TGTGCCAGCAGTTTATCAGGTTCTGGCTACACCTTC. This gives the protein CASSLSGSGYTF.

This chain connects TRBV7-2 to TRBJ2-6, with unresolved D. Trimming removed 0 bases at V and 2 bases at J, with 11 bases between. CDR1 and CDR2 from the germline V gene are SGHTA and FQGNSA. CDR3 size: 17 residues. The CDR3 region is CASSLASGLTGANVLTF. The CDR3 bases are TGTGCCAGCAGCTTAGCATCTGGGCTCACTGGGGCCAACGTCCTGACTTTC.

The genes are TRBV6-2 or TRBV6-3 and TRBJ1-2, with TRBD1 as a possible D gene (5 bases). The length of the CDR3 is 13 residues. Germline loops: CDR1 MNHEY, CDR2 SVGEGT. The V end lost 4 bases, the J end lost 4 bases, and 10 bases lay between the germline ends. CDR3 region: CASSSGGPYGYTF. The DNA of the CDR3 is TGTGCCAGCAGTTCCGGGGGACCCTATGGCTACACCTTC.